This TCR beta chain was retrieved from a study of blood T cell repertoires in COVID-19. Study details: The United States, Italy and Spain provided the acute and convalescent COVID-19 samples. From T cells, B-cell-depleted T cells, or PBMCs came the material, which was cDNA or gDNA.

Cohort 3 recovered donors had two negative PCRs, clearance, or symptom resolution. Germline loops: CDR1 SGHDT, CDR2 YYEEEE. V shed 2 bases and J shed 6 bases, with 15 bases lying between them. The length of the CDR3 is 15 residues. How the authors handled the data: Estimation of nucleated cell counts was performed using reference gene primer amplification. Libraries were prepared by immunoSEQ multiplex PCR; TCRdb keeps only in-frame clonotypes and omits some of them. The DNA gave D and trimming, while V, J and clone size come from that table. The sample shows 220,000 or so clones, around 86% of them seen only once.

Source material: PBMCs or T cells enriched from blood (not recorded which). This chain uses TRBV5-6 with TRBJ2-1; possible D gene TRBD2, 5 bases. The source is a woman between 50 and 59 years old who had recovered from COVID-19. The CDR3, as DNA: TGTGCCAGCAGCTTCCGTCTAGCCCGATTCAATGAGCAGTTCTTC. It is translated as CASSFRLARFNEQFF.